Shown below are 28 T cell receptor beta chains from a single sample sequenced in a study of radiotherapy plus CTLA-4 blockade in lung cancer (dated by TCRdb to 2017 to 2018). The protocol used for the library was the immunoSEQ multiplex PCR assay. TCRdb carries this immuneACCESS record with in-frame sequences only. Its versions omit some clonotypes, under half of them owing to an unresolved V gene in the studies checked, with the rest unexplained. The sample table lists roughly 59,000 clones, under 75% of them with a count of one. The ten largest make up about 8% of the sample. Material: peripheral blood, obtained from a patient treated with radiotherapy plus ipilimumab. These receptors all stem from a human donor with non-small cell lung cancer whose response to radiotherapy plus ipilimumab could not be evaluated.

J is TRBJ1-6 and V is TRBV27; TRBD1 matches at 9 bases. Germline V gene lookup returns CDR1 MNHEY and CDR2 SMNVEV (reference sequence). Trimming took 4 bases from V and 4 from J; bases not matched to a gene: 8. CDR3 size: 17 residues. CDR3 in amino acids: CASSSPGQGRYNSPLHF. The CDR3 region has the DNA TGTGCCAGCAGTTCCCCGGGACAGGGAAGGTATAATTCACCCCTCCACTTT.

For the CDR3, the DNA is TGCGCCAGCAGCCAGGACAGGGTCTATGGCTACACCTTC. Translation gives CASSQDRVYGYTF. This chain joins TRBV5-1 and TRBJ1-2, with TRBD1 matching 8 bases. This CDR3 spans 13 amino acids. V lost 4 bases, J lost 4 bases, and 3 bases stayed unmatched. Germline loops: CDR1 SGHRS, CDR2 YFSETQ.

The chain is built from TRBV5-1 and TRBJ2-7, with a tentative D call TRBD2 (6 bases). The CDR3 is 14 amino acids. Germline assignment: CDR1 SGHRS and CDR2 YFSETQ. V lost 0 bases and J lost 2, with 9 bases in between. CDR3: CASSLGLVPYEQYF. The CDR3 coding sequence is TGCGCCAGCAGCTTGGGACTAGTTCCCTACGAGCAGTACTTC.

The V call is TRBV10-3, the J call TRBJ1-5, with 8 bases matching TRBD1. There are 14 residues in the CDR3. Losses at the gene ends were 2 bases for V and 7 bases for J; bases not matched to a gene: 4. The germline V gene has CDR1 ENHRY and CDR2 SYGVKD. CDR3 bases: TGTGCCATCAGTGAGGGACAGGGTCTCCAGCCCCAGCATTTT. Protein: CAISEGQGLQPQHF.

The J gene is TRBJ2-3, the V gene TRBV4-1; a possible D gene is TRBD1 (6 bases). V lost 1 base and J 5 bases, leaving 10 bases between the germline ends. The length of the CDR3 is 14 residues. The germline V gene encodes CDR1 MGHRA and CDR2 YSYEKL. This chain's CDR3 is CASSQVGAGDTQYF. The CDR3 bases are TGCGCCAGCAGCCAAGTGGGGGCGGGAGATACGCAGTATTTT.

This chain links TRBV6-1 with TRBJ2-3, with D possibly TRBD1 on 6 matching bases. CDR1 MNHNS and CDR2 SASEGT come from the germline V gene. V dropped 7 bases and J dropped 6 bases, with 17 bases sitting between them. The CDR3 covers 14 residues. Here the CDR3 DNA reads TGTGCCAGCACCCAGGGGTCGGGTGTGGATACGCAGTATTTT. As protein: CASTQGSGVDTQYF.

The CDR3, as DNA: TGTGCCAGCAGCCTTGGACAGGACGACTATGGCTACACCTTC. This sequence encodes CASSLGQDDYGYTF. This chain links TRBV7-6 with TRBJ1-2; 7 bases match TRBD1. Germline values: CDR1 SGHVS, CDR2 FNYEAQ. The CDR3 has 14 residues. V shed 5 bases and J 3 bases; nucleotides not matched to a gene: 6. Using reference TRBV7-6 and TRBJ1-2 for the parts outside the CDR3, the full variable domain is GAGVSQSPRYKVTKRGQDVALRCDPISGHVSLYWYRQALGQGPEFLTYFNYEAQQDKSGLPNDRFSAERPEGSISTLTIQRTEQRDSAMYRCASSLGQDDYGYTFGSGTRLTVV.

CDR3 residues: CASSQERGDTQYF. The CDR3 DNA follows: TGCGCCAGCAGCCAAGAGAGGGGGGATACGCAGTATTTT. The chain combines TRBV4-1 with TRBJ2-3; D is possibly TRBD1 (6 bases). The CDR3 runs to 13 residues. Germline CDR1 MGHRA, CDR2 YSYEKL. The V end lost 0 bases, the J end lost 6 bases, and 7 bases lay between the germline ends.

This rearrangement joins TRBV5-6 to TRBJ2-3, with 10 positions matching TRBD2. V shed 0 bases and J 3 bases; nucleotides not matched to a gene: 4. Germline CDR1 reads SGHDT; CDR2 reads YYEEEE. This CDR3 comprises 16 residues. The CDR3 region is CASSLAGLAVTDTQYF. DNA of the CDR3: TGTGCCAGCAGCTTGGCCGGACTAGCGGTTACAGATACGCAGTATTTT.

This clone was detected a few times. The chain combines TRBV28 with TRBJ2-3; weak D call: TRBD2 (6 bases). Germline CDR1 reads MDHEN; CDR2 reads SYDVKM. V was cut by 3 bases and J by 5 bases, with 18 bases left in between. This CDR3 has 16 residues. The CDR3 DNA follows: TGTGCCAGCAGTTTCGGGACTCTGAGGCGACGAGATACGCAGTATTTT. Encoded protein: CASSFGTLRRRDTQYF.

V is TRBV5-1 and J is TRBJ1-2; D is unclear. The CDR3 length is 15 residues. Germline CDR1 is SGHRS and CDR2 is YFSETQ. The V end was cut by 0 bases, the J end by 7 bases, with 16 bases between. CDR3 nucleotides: TGCGCCAGCAGCTTGGCTGGGTCCGGGATAGGTGGCTACACCTTC. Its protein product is CASSLAGSGIGGYTF.

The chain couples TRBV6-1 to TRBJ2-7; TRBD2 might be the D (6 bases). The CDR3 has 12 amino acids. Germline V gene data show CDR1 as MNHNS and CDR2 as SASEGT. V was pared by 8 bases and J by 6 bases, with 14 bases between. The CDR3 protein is CASLIVRGEQYF. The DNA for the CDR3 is TGTGCCAGCTTAATCGTGCGGGGCGAGCAGTACTTC.

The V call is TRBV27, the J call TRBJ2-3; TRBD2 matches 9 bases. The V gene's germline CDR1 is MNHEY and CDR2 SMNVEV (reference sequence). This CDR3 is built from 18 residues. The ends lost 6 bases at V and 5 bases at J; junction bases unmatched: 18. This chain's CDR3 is CASRPEAWERGAQDTQYF. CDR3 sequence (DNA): TGTGCCAGCAGGCCTGAGGCGTGGGAGCGGGGGGCCCAAGATACGCAGTATTTT.

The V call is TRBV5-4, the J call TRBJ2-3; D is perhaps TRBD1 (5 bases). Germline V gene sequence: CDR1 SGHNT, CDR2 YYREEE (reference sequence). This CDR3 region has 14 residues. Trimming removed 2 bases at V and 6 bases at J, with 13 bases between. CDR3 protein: CASSFRVLSDTQYF. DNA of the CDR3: TGTGCCAGCAGCTTCAGGGTCCTGTCCGATACGCAGTATTTT.

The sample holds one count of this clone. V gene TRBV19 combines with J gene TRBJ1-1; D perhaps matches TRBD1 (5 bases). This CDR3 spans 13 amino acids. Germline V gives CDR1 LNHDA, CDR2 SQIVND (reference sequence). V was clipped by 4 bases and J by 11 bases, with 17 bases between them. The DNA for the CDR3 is TGTGCCAGTAGTACCCTCCAGCAATACAGGGCTTTCTTT. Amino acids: CASSTLQQYRAFF.

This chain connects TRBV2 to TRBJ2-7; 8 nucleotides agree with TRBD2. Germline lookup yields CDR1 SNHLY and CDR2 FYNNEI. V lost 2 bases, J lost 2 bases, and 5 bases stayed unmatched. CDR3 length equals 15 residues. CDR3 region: CASSEIGGGPYEQYF. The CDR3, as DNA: TGTGCCAGCAGTGAAATCGGGGGGGGCCCCTACGAGCAGTACTTC. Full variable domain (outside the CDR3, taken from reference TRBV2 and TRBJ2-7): EPEVTQTPSHQVTQMGQEVILRCVPISNHLYFYWYRQILGQKVEFLVSFYNNEISEKSEIFDDQFSVERPDGSNFTLKIRSTKLEDSAMYFCASSEIGGGPYEQYFGPGTRLTVT.

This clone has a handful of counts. The CDR3 is CASSLGGTSYEQYF. As DNA, the CDR3 is TGTGCCAGCAGCTTAGGTGGGACTTCCTACGAGCAGTACTTC. The chain joins TRBV11-3 to TRBJ2-7; tentatively, D is TRBD2 (6 bases). Per germline, CDR1 SGHNT and CDR2 YENEEA. CDR3 length: 14 amino acids. Trimming left V 1 base short and J 1 base short, with 8 bases between.

CDR3 sequence: CAWSVGLAGGRYF. The CDR3 nucleotides read TGTGCCTGGAGTGTAGGACTAGCGGGGGGGCGGTACTTC. This chain joins TRBV30 and TRBJ2-7, with 15 nucleotides matching TRBD2. The V gene end was trimmed by 0 bases and the J gene end by 12 bases; junction bases not matched to a gene: 3. Germline loops: CDR1 GTSNPN, CDR2 SVGIG (reference sequence). This CDR3 is built from 13 residues.

CDR3 protein: CASSSPLSGSSYNEQFF. The CDR3 DNA is TGTGCCAGCAGCTCCCCCCTTAGCGGGAGCTCCTACAATGAGCAGTTCTTC. V is TRBV7-3 and J is TRBJ2-1; 9 bases are shared with TRBD2. Germline values: CDR1 SGHTA, CDR2 FQGTGA. The CDR3 runs 17 residues. J gave up 0 bases and V 4 bases, and 7 bases lay outside the gene matches.

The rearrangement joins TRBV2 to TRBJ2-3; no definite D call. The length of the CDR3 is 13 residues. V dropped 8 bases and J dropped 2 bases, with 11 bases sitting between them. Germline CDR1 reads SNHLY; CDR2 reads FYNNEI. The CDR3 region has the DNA TGTGCCAGCGGATCAGGAACCACAGATACGCAGTATTTT. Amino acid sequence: CASGSGTTDTQYF.

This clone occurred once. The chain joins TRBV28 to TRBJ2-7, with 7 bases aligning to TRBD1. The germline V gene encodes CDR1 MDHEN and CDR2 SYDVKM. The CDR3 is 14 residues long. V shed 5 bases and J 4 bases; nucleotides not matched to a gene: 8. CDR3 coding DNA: TGTGCCAGCAGTCTACGCCGGGGACAGTACGAGCAGTACTTC. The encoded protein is CASSLRRGQYEQYF.

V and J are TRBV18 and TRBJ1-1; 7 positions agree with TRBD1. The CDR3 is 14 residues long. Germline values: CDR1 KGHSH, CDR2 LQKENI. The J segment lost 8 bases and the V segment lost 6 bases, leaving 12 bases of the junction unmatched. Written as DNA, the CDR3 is TGTGCCAGCTCGCAACAGGGGAAAGAGAGGGAAGCTTTCTTT. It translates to CASSQQGKEREAFF.

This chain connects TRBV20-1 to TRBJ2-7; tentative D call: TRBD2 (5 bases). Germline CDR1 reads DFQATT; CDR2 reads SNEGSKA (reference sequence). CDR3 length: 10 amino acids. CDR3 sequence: CSSGDDEQYF. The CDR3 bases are TGCAGCAGCGGAGACGACGAGCAGTACTTC.

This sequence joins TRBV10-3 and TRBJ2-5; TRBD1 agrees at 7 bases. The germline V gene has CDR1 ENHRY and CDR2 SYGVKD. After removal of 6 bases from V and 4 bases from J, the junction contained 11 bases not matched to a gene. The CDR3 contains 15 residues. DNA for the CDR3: TGTGCCATCAGACCGCAACAAACAGGGGTAGAGACCCAGTACTTC. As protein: CAIRPQQTGVETQYF.

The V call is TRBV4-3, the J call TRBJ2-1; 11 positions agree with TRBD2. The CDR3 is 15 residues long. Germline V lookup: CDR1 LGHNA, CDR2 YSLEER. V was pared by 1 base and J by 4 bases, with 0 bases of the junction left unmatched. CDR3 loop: CASSQGTSGYNEQFF. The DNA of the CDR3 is TGCGCCAGCAGCCAAGGGACTAGCGGGTACAATGAGCAGTTCTTC.

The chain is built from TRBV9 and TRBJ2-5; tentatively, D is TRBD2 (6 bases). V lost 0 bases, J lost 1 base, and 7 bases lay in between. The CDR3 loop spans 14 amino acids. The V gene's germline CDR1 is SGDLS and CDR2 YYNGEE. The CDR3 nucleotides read TGTGCCAGCAGCGTAGGCGGGATCCAAGAGACCCAGTACTTC. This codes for CASSVGGIQETQYF. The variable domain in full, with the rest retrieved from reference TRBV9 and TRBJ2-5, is DSGVTQTPKHLITATGQRVTLRCSPRSGDLSVYWYQQSLDQGLQFLIQYYNGEERAKGNILERFSAQQFPDLHSELNLSSLELGDSALYFCASSVGGIQETQYFGPGTRLLVL.

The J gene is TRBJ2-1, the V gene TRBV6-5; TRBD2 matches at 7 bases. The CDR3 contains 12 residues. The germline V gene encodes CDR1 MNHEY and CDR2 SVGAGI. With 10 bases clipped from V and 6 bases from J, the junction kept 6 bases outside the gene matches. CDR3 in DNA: TGTGCCACTTCGGGAGGCCCCAATGAGCAGTTCTTC. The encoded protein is CATSGGPNEQFF.

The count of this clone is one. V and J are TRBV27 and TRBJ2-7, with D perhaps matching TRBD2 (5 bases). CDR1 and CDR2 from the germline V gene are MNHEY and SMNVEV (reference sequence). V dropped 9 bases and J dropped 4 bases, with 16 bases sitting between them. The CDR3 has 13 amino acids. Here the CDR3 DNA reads TGTGCCAGTAAAAGGACTCCGTCATACGAGCAGTACTTC. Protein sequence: CASKRTPSYEQYF.